The next 5 T cell receptor beta chains were all read from a single sample in a study of identical twins (dated by TCRdb to 2016 to 2017). The method was 5' RACE. TCRdb shows the sequencer as Illumina HiSeq 2000. Through fastp at Q25 and MiXCR, TCRdb rebuilt clones from the public reads, retaining in-frame beta chains. CDR3 protein duplicates are merged, each entry listing the most common genes and DNA. The sample table records approximately 670,000 distinct CDR3 sequences; roughly 6% of these occur just once. The ten top clones hold 1.5% to 2% of the sample. Sequencing was performed on naive T cells sorted from blood. What this sample's cell subset or site label stands for: cells isolated with a human naive T-cell isolation kit. The receptors were sampled from a man between 18 and 35 years old in good health.

This clonotype was counted a few times. The genes are TRBV20-1 and TRBJ1-5; no definite D call. This CDR3 contains 12 residues. V shed 5 bases and J shed 4 bases, with 9 bases lying between them. CDR1 and CDR2 from the germline V gene are DFQATT and SNEGSKA (reference sequence). CDR3 region: CSADQANQPQHF. As DNA, the CDR3 is TGCAGTGCTGACCAGGCGAATCAGCCCCAGCATTTT.

In this sample, this clonotype turned up many times. This sequence joins TRBV5-1 and TRBJ2-3, with 14 bases aligning to TRBD2. V shed 4 bases and J 6 bases; nucleotides not matched to a gene: 7. Per the germline V gene, CDR1 is SGHRS and CDR2 is YFSETQ. The CDR3 extends over 16 amino acids. CDR3 coding DNA: TGCGCCAGCAGCACCGGGACTAGCGGGAGAGTGGATACGCAGTATTTT. Protein sequence: CASSTGTSGRVDTQYF. Filled out from reference TRBV5-1 and TRBJ2-3, the complete variable domain reads KAGVTQTPRYLIKTRGQQVTLSCSPISGHRSVSWYQQTPGQGLQFLFEYFSETQRNKGNFPGRFSGRQFSNSRSEMNVSTLELGDSALYLCASSTGTSGRVDTQYFGPGTRLTVL.

There are many counts of this clonotype. V and J are TRBV5-1 and TRBJ2-2; weak D call: TRBD2 (6 bases). The germline V gene encodes CDR1 SGHRS and CDR2 YFSETQ. Deletions cut 4 bases from V and 4 bases from J, with 14 bases between. This CDR3 comprises 15 residues. CDR3 amino acids: CASSLVVGGTGELFF. Here the CDR3 DNA reads TGCGCCAGCAGCCTTGTCGTGGGAGGCACCGGGGAGCTGTTTTTT.

The sample holds a few counts of this clonotype. J is TRBJ2-7 and V is TRBV20-1; D is perhaps TRBD1 (6 bases). Trimming stripped 1 base from V and 0 bases from J, with 13 bases between. Germline CDR1 DFQATT, CDR2 SNEGSKA (reference sequence). The length of the CDR3 is 15 residues. The CDR3 protein is CSARGTRGGSYEQYF. The CDR3 nucleotides are TGCAGTGCTAGAGGGACGCGAGGGGGCTCCTACGAGCAGTACTTC.

There are many counts of this clonotype. The genes are TRBV12-3 or TRBV12-4 and TRBJ1-5, with TRBD1 identical over 8 bases. This CDR3 region has 14 residues. Losses at the gene ends were 2 bases for V and 6 bases for J; bases not matched to a gene: 3. The CDR3 is CASSLRQGAQPQHF. The CDR3 DNA reads TGTGCCAGCAGTTTAAGGCAGGGGGCTCAGCCCCAGCATTTT.